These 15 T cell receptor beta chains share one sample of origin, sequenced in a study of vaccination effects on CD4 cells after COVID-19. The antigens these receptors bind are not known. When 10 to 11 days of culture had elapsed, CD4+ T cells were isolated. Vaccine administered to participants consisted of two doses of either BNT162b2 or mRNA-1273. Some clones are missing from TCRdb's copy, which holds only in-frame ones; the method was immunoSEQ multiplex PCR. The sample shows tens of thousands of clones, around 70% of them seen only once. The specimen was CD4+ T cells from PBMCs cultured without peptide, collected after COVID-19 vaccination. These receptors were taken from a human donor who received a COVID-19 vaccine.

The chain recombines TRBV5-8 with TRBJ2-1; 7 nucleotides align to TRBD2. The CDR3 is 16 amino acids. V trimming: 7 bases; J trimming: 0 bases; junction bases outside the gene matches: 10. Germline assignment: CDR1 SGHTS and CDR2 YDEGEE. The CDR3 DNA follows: TGTGCCAGCCCGACTAGCCCAATTAGCTCCTACAATGAGCAGTTCTTC. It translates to CASPTSPISSYNEQFF.

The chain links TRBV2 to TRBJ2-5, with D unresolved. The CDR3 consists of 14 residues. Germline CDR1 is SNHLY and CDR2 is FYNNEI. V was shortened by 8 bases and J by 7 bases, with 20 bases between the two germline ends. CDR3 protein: CASVISSSPGTQYF. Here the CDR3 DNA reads TGTGCCAGCGTCATTTCGAGCTCCCCAGGGACCCAGTACTTC.

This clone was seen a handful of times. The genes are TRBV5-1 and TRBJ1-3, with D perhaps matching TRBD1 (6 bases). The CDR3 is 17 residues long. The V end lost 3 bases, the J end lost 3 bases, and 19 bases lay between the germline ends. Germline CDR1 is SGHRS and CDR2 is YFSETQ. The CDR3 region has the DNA TGCGCCAGCAGCTCACAGGGAGGTCGTCAGGGTGGAAACACCATATATTTT. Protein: CASSSQGGRQGGNTIYF.

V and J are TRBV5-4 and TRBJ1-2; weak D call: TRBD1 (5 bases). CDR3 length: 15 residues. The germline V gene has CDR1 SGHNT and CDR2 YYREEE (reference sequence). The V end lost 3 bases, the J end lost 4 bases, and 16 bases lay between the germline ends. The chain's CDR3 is CASSWDAGLGYGYTF. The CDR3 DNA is TGTGCCAGCAGCTGGGACGCGGGGTTGGGCTATGGCTACACCTTC.

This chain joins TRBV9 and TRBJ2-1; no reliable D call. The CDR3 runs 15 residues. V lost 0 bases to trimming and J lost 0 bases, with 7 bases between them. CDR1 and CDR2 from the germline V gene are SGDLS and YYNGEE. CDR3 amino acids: CASSVDANSYNEQFF. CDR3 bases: TGTGCCAGCAGCGTAGACGCGAACTCCTACAATGAGCAGTTCTTC.

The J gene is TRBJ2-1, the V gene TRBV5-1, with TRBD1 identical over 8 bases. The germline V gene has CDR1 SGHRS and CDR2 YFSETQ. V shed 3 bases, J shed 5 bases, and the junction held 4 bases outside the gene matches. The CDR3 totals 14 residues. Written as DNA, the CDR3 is TGCGCCAGCAGCTCCGGACAGGGCCACAATGAGCAGTTCTTC. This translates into CASSSGQGHNEQFF.

As DNA, the CDR3 is TGCGCCAGCAGCCGTTCAGGGACATCTGGTAACAATGAGCAGTTCTTC. Amino acid sequence: CASSRSGTSGNNEQFF. This chain links TRBV4-3 with TRBJ2-1, with a tentative D call TRBD1 (6 bases). The germline V and J ends were trimmed by 4 bases and 5 bases, with 18 bases remaining between them. The CDR3 contains 16 residues. Germline V gives CDR1 LGHNA, CDR2 YSLEER.

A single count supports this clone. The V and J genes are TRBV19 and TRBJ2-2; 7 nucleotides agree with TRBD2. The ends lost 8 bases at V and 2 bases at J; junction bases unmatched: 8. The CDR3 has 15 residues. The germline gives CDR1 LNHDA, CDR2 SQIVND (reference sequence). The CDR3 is CASSSSGLNTGELFF. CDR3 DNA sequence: TGTGCCAGTTCTTCTAGCGGACTCAACACCGGGGAGCTGTTTTTT.

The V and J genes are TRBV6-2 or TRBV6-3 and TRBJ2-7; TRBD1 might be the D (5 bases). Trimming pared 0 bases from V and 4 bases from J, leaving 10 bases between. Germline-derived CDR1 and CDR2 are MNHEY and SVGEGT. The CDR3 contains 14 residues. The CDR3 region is CASSYSQGRYEQYV. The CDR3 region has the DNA TGTGCCAGCAGTTACTCCCAGGGAAGGTACGAGCAGTACGTC.

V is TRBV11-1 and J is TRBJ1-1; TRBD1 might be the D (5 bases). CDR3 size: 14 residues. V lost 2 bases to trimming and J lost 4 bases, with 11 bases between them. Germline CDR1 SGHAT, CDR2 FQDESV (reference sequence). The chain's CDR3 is CASSLQGEITEAFF. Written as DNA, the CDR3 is TGTGCCAGCAGCTTACAGGGAGAGATCACTGAAGCTTTCTTT.

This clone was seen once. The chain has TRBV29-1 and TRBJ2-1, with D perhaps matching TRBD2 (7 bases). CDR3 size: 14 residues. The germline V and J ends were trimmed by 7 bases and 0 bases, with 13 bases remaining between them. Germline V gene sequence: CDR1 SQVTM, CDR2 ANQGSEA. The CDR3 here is CSAQGGASYNEQFF. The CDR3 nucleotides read TGCAGCGCCCAAGGGGGGGCCTCCTACAATGAGCAGTTCTTC.

CDR3 protein: CASSGTLGDTQYF. In DNA form, the CDR3 reads TGTGCCAGCAGTGGGACACTGGGCGATACGCAGTATTTT. The rearrangement joins TRBV6-6 to TRBJ2-3; D perhaps matches TRBD1 (6 bases). The CDR3 is 13 residues long. CDR1 is MNHNY, CDR2 SVGAGI, per germline (reference sequence). V lost 5 bases, J lost 6 bases, and 12 bases lay in between.

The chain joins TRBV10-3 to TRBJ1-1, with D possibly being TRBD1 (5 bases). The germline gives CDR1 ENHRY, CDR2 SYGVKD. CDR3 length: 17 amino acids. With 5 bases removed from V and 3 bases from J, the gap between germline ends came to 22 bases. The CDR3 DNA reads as TGTGCCATCAGTCCAGCCGAGGGACTCCGAGGGGACACTGAAGCTTTCTTT. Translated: CAISPAEGLRGDTEAFF.

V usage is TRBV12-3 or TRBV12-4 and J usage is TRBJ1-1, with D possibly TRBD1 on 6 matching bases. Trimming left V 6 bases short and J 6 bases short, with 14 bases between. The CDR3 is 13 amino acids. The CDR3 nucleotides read TGTGCCAGCAGCACAGGGACCTACTCTGAAGCTTTCTTT. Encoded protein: CASSTGTYSEAFF.

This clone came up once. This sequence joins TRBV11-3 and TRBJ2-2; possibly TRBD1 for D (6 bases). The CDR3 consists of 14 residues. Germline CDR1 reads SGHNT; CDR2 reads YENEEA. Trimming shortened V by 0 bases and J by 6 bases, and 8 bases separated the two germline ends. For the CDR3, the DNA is TGTGCCAGCAGCTTAGAGGGGGCAGCCGGGGAGCTGTTTTTT. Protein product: CASSLEGAAGELFF. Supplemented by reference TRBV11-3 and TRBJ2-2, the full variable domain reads EAGVVQSPRYKIIEKKQPVAFWCNPISGHNTLYWYLQNLGQGPELLIRYENEEAVDDSQLPKDRFSAERLKGVDSTLKIQPAELGDSAVYLCASSLEGAAGELFFGEGSRLTVL.